The clone carrying this TCR beta chain was counted ten times or more. The target antigen is unknown. Bulk TCR libraries used previously described methods and listed TCR primers. TCRdb used MiXCR to reprocess the PCR reads, holding one entry per CDR3 protein. Here the sample spans 490,000 or so distinct CDR3 sequences, over 20% being singletons. V was shortened by 5 bases and J by 2 bases, with 7 bases between the two germline ends. The CDR3 runs to 11 residues. The V gene's germline CDR1 is SQVTM and CDR2 ANQGSEA. The data were obtained in a study of molecular identifiers for immune sequencing clone quantification. Points from the study as a whole: Shared barcodes on identical TCR molecules could underestimate the sizes of highly expanded clones.

The receptor comes from a human donor in good health. Some libraries in this study had Jurkat cell RNA spiked in. The sample consisted of naive CD8+ T cells from blood, with Jurkat cell RNA spiked in. Subset of the sample: FACS-sorted CD8+CD4-CCR7+CD45RA+ naive T cells. The chain joins TRBV29-1 to TRBJ2-7; D remains ambiguous. This CDR3 is CSVLGAYEQYF. The CDR3 DNA follows: TGCAGCGTTCTGGGTGCCTACGAGCAGTACTTC.